The clone carrying this TCR beta chain appeared a single time. The antigen remains undetermined. These data originate in a study of cytomegalovirus exposure and HLA in healthy donors. Primers included in the PCR were 60 Vbeta and 13 Jbeta primers. In the source study's methods: Unique TCR beta chains numbered approximately 80 million in a later analysis, with roughly 11 million shared. Profiling relied on immunoSEQ multiplex PCR, and the TCRdb table lists in-frame clones only, not all of them. The V and J calls and clone size are taken from that table; D and trimming were inferred from the DNA. The sample holds approximately 150,000 clones, 80% seen once. Trimming cost V 2 bases and J 0 bases, with 10 bases left between them. The CDR3 contains 16 residues. Germline values: CDR1 LGHNA, CDR2 YNFKEQ. Regarding the study as a whole: Later on, a genetic analysis was performed. It linked a missense variant in DCLRE1C with V- and J-gene trimming of TCR beta.

This receptor was obtained from a man aged 25-45 years in good health and CMV-seropositive. This chain connects TRBV4-2 to TRBJ1-4; D possibly corresponds to TRBD1 (6 bases). Input material: PBMCs. CDR3 residues: CASSQTGQPTNEKLFF. CDR3 sequence (DNA): TGTGCCAGCAGCCAAACTGGACAGCCAACTAATGAAAAACTGTTTTTT.